The clone carrying this T cell receptor (beta chain) was detected a few times. TCRdb re-called the PCR reads with MiXCR, one entry per CDR3 protein. The data show around 480,000 distinct CDR3 sequences, around 21% seen once. There are 14 residues in the CDR3. Trimming cost V 8 bases and J 3 bases; bases outside gene matches: 7. From germline, CDR1 is MDHEN and CDR2 SYDVKM. The CD8+CD4-CCR7+CD45RA+ phenotype defined the sorted naive CD8 T cells. This specimen belongs to a study of molecular identifiers for immune sequencing clone quantification. Study-level information: Five portions were made in replicates from RNA of roughly 20,000 or 100,000 naive CD8 cells, and four underwent sequencing.

The chain joins TRBV28 to TRBJ1-1; 9 positions agree with TRBD1. The sequence derives from a human donor in good health. Some libraries in this study had Jurkat cell RNA spiked in. The sample taken for sequencing was naive CD8+ T cells from blood, with Jurkat cell RNA spiked in. Subset: FACS-sorted CD8+CD4-CCR7+CD45RA+ naive T cells. CDR3 nucleotides: TGTGCCAGCGGACAGGGGAGAGGGGACACTGAAGCTTTCTTT. Its translation: CASGQGRGDTEAFF.